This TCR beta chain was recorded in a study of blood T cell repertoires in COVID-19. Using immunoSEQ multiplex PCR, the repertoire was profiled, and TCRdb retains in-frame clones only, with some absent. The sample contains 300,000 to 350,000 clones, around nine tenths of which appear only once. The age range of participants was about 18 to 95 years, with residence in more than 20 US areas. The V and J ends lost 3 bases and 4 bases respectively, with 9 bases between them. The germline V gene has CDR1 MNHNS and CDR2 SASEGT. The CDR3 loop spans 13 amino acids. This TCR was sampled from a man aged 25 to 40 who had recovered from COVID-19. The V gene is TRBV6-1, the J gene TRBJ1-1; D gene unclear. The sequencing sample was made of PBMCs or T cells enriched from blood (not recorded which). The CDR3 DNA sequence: TGTGCCAGCAGTGACCAAGAGGGCACTGAAGCTTTCTTT. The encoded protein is CASSDQEGTEAFF.